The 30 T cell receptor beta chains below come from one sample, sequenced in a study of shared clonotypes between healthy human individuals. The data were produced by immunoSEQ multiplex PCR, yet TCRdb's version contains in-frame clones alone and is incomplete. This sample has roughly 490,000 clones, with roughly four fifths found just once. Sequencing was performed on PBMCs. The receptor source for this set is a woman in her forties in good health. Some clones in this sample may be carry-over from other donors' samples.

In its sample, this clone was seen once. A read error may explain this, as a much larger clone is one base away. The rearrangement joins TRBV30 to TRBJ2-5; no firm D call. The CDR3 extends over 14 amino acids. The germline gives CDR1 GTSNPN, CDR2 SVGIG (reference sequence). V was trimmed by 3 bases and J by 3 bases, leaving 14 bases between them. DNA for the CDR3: TGTGCCTGGAGGAGGCTCCTGTGCAAAGAGACCCAGTACTTC. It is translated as CAWRRLLCKETQYF.

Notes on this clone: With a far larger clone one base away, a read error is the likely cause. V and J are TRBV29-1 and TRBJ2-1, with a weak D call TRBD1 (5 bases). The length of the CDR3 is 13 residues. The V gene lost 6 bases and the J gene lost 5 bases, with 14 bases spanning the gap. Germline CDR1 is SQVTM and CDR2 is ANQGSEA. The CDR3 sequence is CSVAVAGNNEQFF. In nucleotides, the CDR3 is TGCAGCGTCGCTGTTGCAGGGAACAATGAGCAGTTCTTC.

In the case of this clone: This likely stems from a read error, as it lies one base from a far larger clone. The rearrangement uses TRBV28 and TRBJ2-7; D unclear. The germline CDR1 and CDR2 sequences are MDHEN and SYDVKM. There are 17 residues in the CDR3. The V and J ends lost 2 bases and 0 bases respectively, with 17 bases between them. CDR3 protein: CASSLILGRRTSYEQYF. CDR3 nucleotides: TGTGCCAGCAGTTTAATTCTAGGCAGGAGAACCTCCTACGAGCAGTACTTC. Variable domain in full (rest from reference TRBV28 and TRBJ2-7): DVKVTQSSRYLVKRTGEKVFLECVQDMDHENMFWYRQDPGLGLRLIYFSYDVKMKEKGDIPEGYSVSREKKERFSLILESASTNQTSMYLCASSLILGRRTSYEQYFGPGTRLTVT.

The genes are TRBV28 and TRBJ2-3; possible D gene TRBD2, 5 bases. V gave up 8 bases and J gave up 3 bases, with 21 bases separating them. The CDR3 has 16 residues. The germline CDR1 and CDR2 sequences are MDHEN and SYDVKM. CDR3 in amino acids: CASHSPGVERTDTQYF. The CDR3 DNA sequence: TGTGCCAGCCATTCCCCCGGGGTAGAGAGAACAGATACGCAGTATTTT.

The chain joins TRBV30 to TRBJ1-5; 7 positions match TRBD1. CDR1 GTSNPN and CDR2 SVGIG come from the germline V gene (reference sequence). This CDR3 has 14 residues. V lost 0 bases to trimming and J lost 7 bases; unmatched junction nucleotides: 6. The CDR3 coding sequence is TGTGCCTGGAGTGTAAGACAGGGTGGACAGCCCCAGCATTTT. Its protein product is CAWSVRQGGQPQHF.

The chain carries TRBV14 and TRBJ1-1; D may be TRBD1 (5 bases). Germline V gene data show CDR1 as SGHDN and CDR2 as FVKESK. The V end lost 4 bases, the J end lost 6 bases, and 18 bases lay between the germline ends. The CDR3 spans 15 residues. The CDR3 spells CASSPGGAPISEAFF. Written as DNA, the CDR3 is TGTGCCAGCAGCCCCGGCGGGGCCCCGATCTCTGAAGCTTTCTTT.

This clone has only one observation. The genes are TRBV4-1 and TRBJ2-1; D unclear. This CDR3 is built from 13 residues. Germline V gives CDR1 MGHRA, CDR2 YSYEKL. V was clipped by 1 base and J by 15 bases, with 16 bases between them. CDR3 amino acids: CASSQAGSPPAFF. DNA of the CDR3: TGCGCCAGCAGCCAAGCCGGCTCCCCACCGGCGTTCTTC.

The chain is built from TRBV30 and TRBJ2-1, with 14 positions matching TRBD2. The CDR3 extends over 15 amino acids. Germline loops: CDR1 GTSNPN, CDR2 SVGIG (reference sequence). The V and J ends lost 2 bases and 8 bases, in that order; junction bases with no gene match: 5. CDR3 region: CAWSRLAGGVDEQFF. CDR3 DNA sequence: TGTGCCTGGAGTAGACTAGCGGGGGGGGTAGATGAGCAGTTCTTC.

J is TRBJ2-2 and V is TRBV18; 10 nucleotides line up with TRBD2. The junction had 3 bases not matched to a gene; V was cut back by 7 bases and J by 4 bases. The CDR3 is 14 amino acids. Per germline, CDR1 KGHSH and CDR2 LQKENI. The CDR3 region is CASLLAGSTGELFF. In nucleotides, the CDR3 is TGTGCCAGCTTACTAGCGGGATCCACCGGGGAGCTGTTTTTT.

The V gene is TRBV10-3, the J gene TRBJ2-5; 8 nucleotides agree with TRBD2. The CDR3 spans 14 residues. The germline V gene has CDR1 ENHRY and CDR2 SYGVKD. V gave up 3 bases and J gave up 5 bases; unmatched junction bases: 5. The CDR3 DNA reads TGTGCCATCAGTGATAGCGGGATCCCGGAGACCCAGTACTTC. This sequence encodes CAISDSGIPETQYF.

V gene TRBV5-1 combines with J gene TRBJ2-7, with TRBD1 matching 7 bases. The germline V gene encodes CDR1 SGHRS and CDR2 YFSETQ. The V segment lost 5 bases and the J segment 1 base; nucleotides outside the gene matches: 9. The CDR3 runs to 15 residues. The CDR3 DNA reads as TGCGCCAGCAGTCCCGGGACAGCGGAATCCTACGAGCAGTACTTC. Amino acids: CASSPGTAESYEQYF.

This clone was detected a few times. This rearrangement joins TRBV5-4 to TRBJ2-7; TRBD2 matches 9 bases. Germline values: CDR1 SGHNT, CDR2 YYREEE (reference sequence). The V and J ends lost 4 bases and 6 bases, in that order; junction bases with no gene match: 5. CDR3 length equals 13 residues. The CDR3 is CASSKQREVEQYF. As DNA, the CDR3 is TGTGCCAGCAGCAAGCAGCGGGAGGTCGAGCAGTACTTC.

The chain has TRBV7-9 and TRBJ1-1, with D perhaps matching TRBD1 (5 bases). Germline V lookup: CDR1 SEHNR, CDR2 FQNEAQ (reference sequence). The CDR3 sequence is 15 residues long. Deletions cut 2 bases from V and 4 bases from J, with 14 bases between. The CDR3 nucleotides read TGTGCCAGCAGCTTACTAACTGGAGGGGCCACTGAAGCTTTCTTT. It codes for CASSLLTGGATEAFF.

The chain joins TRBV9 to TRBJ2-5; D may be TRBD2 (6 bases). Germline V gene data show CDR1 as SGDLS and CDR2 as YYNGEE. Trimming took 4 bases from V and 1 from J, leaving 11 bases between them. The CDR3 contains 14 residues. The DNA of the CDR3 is TGTGCCAGCAGCCCAACGACTAGCCAAGAGACCCAGTACTTC. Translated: CASSPTTSQETQYF.

In nucleotides, the CDR3 is TGTGCCAGCTCACCACCGAGCCCAGATACGCAGTATTTT. Residues: CASSPPSPDTQYF. The chain joins TRBV18 to TRBJ2-3; D is unresolved. CDR3 length: 13 residues. Trimming shortened V by 0 bases and J by 4 bases, and 5 bases separated the two germline ends. In germline, CDR1 is KGHSH, CDR2 LQKENI.

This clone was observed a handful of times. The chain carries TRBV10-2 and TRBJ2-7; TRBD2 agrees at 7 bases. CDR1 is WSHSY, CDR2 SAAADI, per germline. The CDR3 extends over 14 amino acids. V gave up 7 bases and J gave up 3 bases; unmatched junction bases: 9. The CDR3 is CASKKGSGVYEQYF. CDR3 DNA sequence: TGCGCCAGCAAAAAGGGGAGCGGGGTCTACGAGCAGTACTTC.

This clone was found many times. The CDR3 nucleotides are TGCAGCGCCGAGGACAGGGGGCGCTCCGAGCAGTACTTC. Residues: CSAEDRGRSEQYF. J is TRBJ2-7 and V is TRBV29-1; 11 bases are a match to TRBD1. V lost 7 bases and J lost 6; bases outside the gene matches: 8. This CDR3 comprises 13 residues. CDR1 is SQVTM, CDR2 ANQGSEA, per germline.

The CDR3 region has the DNA TGCAGCGCCATGACTAGCGGGAGGCCGGGGACCGGGGAGCTGTTTTTT. Translation gives CSAMTSGRPGTGELFF. The chain couples TRBV29-1 to TRBJ2-2; the match to TRBD2 covers 13 bases. J gave up 5 bases and V 7 bases, and 10 bases lay outside the gene matches. CDR1 is SQVTM, CDR2 ANQGSEA, per germline. This CDR3 has 16 residues.

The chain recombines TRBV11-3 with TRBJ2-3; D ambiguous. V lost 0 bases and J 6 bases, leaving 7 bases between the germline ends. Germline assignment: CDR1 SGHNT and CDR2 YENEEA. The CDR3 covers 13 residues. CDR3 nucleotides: TGTGCCAGCAGCTTAGATCATTTGGATACGCAGTATTTT. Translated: CASSLDHLDTQYF.

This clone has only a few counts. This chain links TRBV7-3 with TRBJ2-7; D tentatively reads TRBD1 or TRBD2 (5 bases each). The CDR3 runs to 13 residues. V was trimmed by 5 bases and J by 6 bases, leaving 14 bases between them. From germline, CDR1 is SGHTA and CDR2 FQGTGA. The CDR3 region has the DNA TGTGCCAGCAGCCCCGGGACCGTGGGCGAGCAGTACTTC. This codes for CASSPGTVGEQYF.

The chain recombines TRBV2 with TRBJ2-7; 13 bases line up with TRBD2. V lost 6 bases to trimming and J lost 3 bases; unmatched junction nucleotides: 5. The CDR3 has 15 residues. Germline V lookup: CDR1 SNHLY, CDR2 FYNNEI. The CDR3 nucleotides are TGTGCCAGCAGGGGGGGACTAGCGGGGATCTACGAGCAGTACTTC. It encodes CASRGGLAGIYEQYF.

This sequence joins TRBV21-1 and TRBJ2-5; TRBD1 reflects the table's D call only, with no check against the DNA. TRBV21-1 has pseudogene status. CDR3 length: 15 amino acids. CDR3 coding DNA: TGTGCCAGCAGCACCCAACATTACAGGGGTGAGACCCAGTACTTC. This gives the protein CASSTQHYRGETQYF.

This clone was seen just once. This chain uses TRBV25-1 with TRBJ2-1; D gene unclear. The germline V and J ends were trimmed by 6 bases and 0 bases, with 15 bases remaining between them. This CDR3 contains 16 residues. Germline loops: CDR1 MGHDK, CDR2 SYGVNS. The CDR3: CASRTGGESSYNEQFF. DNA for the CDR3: TGTGCCAGCAGGACCGGTGGGGAAAGCTCCTACAATGAGCAGTTCTTC.

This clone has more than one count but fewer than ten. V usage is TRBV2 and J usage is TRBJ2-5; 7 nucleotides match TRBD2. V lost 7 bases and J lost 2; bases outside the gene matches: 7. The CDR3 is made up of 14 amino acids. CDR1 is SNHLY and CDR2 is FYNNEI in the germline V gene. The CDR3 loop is CASTGTTRQETQYF. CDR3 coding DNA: TGTGCCAGCACCGGGACTACACGACAAGAGACCCAGTACTTC.

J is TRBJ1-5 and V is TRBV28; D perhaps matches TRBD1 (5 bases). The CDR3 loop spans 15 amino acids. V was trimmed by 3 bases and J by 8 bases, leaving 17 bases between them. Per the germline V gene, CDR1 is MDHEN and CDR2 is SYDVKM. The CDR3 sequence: CASSLWGQGEKPQHF. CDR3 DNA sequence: TGTGCCAGCAGTTTGTGGGGTCAGGGAGAAAAGCCCCAGCATTTT.

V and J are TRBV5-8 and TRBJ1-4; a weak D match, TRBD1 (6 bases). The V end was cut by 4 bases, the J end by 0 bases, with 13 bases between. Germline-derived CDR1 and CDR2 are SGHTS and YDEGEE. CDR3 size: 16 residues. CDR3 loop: CASSPGQGTTNEKLFF. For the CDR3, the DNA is TGTGCCAGCAGCCCGGGACAAGGCACAACTAATGAAAAACTGTTTTTT.

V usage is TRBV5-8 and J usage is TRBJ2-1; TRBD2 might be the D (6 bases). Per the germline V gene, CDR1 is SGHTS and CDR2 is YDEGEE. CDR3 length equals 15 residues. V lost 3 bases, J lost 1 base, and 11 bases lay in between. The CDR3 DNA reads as TGTGCCAGCAGCTGGGGGGACTTATCCTACAATGAGCAGTTCTTC. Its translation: CASSWGDLSYNEQFF.

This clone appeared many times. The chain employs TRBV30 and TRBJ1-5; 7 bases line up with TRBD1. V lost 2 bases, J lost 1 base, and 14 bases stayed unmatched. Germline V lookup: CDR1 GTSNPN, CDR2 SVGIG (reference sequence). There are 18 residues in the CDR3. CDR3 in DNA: TGTGCCTGGAGTTCGACAGGGACTATGTTAGGGAGCAATCAGCCCCAGCATTTT. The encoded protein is CAWSSTGTMLGSNQPQHF.

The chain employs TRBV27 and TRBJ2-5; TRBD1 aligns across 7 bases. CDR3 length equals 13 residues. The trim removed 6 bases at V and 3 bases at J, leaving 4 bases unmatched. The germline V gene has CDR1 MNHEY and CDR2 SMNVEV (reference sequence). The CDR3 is CASRPTGKETQYF. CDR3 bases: TGTGCCAGCAGACCGACAGGGAAAGAGACCCAGTACTTC.

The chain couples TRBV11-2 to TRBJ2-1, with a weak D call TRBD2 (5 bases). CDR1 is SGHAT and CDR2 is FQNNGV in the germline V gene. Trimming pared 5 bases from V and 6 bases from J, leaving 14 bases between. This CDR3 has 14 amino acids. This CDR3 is CASSLAGRVNEQFF. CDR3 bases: TGTGCCAGCAGCCTGGCGGGCCGTGTCAATGAGCAGTTCTTC.